This T cell receptor (beta chain) came from a study of T-cell reconstitution after alpha-beta-depleted transplantation in children. Study results and caveats: At one year after transplant, newly produced T cells mostly accounted for T-cell counts and diversity.

V lost 0 bases to trimming and J lost 3 bases, with 11 bases between them. The CDR3 totals 15 residues. Germline V gene data show CDR1 as SGHVS and CDR2 as FQNEAQ. It was with unique molecular identifiers that the TCRbeta library was prepared. One entry per CDR3 protein, called by TCRdb with MiXCR from the PCR reads. Counted here are more than 400,000 distinct CDR3 sequences, about an eighth occurring once; the ten biggest clones make up approximately 15%. This clonotype turned up a few times. The antigen is not known. The material was PBMCs, mostly from graft donor cells, obtained 180 days after TCRalphabeta/CD19-depleted stem cell transplant. J is TRBJ1-1 and V is TRBV7-8; D not resolved. This clonotype was obtained from a female patient aged 2-10 years who had a stem cell transplant for aplastic anemia, so the T cells may come from the graft donor. The CDR3 DNA reads as TGTGCCAGCAGCTTAGCGAACGCGCGCTACACTGAAGCTTTCTTT. Translation gives CASSLANARYTEAFF. The whole variable domain, remainder taken from reference TRBV7-8 and TRBJ1-1, is GAGVSQSPRYKVAKRGQDVALRCDPISGHVSLFWYQQALGQGPEFLTYFQNEAQLDKSGLPSDRFFAERPEGSVSTLKIQRTQQEDSAVYLCASSLANARYTEAFFGQGTRLTVV.